The TCR beta chain under discussion was sequenced for a study of T cell responses to AZD1222 COVID-19 vaccine. Study conclusions and caveats: Just a handful of AZD1222 recipients tested seropositive at baseline. Vaccine-associated CD4 TCRs ranged over spike, dominating at 160-218 and 743-854. Possibly, clonal diversity was underestimated; donors were largely white British and included more females. Once two AZD1222 doses were given, Spike-specific TCR breadth and depth went up.

On this clone itself: Its antigen is not identified.

Profiled with immunoSEQ multiplex PCR; TCRdb holds only in-frame clones, not every one. The sample contains approximately 110,000 clones, about 85% of which appear only once. J was trimmed by 1 base and V by 9 bases; bases with no gene match: 2. Germline V gives CDR1 LNHDA, CDR2 SQIVND (reference sequence). The CDR3 contains 12 residues. The origin of this receptor is an adult in good health. Material: peripheral blood, obtained on day 0 of AZD1222 vaccination. The rearrangement links TRBV19 to TRBJ1-1, with 7 bases that match TRBD1. CDR3 region: CASRTGNTEAFF. In DNA form, the CDR3 reads TGTGCCAGCAGGACAGGGAACACTGAAGCTTTCTTT.